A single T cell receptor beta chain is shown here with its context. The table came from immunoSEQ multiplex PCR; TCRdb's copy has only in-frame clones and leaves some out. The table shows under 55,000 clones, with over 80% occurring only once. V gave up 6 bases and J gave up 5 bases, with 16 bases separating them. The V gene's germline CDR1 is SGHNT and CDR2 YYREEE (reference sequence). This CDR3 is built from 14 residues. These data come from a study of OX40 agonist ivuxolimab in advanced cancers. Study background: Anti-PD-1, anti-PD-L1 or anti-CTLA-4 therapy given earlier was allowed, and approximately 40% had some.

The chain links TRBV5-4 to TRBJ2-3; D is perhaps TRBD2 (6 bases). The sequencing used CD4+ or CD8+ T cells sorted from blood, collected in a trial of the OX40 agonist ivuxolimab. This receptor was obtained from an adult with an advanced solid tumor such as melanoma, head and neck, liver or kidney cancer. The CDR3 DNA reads TGTGCCAGCACCCTGACTAGGGGCGAAGATACGCAGTATTTT. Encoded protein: CASTLTRGEDTQYF.